This T cell receptor (beta chain) was sequenced in a study of T-cell reconstitution after alpha-beta-depleted transplantation in children. This CDR3 comprises 15 residues. V shed 4 bases and J 4 bases; nucleotides not matched to a gene: 5. The germline V gene encodes CDR1 LGHNA and CDR2 YSLEER. Study observations and caveats: Surviving recipient cells, namely T cells and thymic progenitors, were the source of high day-60 TCRbeta diversity in some patients. At around two months after transplant, the alpha-beta T cells were reportedly derived from several hundred expanded clones that came from non-depleted graft cells.

Construction of the TCRbeta library involved unique molecular identifiers. One entry per CDR3 protein, called by TCRdb with MiXCR from the PCR reads. The sample consists of about 600,000 distinct CDR3 sequences, around 13% of them appearing once. This clonotype has just a few counts. What it recognizes is unknown. The chain uses TRBV4-3 and TRBJ2-1; 9 nucleotides agree with TRBD2. This TCR was recovered from a male patient aged 5 to 17 who had a stem cell transplant for acute myeloid leukemia, so the T cells may come from the graft donor. The specimen was PBMCs, mostly from graft donor cells, collected 360 days after TCRalphabeta/CD19-depleted stem cell transplant. In DNA form, the CDR3 reads TGCGCCAGCAGCCCGGGACTAGCCTATTACAATGAGCAGTTCTTC. Its translation is CASSPGLAYYNEQFF.